A selection of T cell receptor beta chains follows, all from one sample in a study of blood T cell repertoires in COVID-19. Assay used: immunoSEQ multiplex PCR; TCRdb lists only in-frame clones, some missing. The sample carries 140,000 to 150,000 clones, nearly 90% recorded once. The sample was peripheral blood. The receptor source for this set is a man aged 65 to 85 with acute or convalescent COVID-19. CDR3s include the opening cysteine and the closing phenylalanine or tryptophan. Fields, in order: D gene, clone size, J gene, V gene, CDR3 protein, CDR3 DNA. A D gene is named only where the DNA matches it firmly. Some rows have no size entry. The others give once, few or many, or a class for an expanded clone.

NA | NA | TRBJ2-2 | TRBV27 | CASSLQGGWTGELFF | TGTGCCAGCAGTTTGCAGGGGGGTTGGACCGGGGAGCTGTTTTTT
NA | NA | TRBJ1-2 | TRBV6-5 | CASSYSIAGRDYGYTF | TGTGCCAGCAGTTACTCGATTGCGGGTCGGGACTATGGCTACACCTTC
TRBD1 | NA | TRBJ1-3 | TRBV6-1 | CASSGTGQGSGNTIYF | TGTGCCAGCAGTGGCACGGGACAGGGCTCTGGAAACACCATATATTTT
TRBD1 | NA | TRBJ1-1 | TRBV6-4 | CASSRTGMNTEAFF | TGTGCCAGCTCTCGGACAGGCATGAACACTGAAGCTTTCTTT
TRBD1 | NA | TRBJ2-1 | TRBV6-5 | CASSYSSRGLRNEQFF | TGTGCCAGCAGTTACTCGAGTAGGGGGCTACGGAATGAGCAGTTCTTC
TRBD1 | NA | TRBJ2-5 | TRBV12-3/TRBV12-4 | CASSSTGGETQYF | TGTGCCAGCAGTTCCACAGGGGGGGAGACCCAGTACTTC
TRBD2 | few | TRBJ2-7 | TRBV28 | CASSLTSGSSYEQYF | TGTGCCAGCAGCCTGACTAGCGGGAGCTCCTACGAGCAGTACTTC
TRBD1 | NA | TRBJ2-4 | TRBV2 | CASSDFGTVAKNIQYF | TGTGCCAGCAGTGATTTTGGGACAGTAGCCAAAAACATTCAGTACTTC
NA | NA | TRBJ2-7 | TRBV3-1/TRBV3-2 | CASSRLETGTYEQYF | TGTGCCAGCAGCCGTTTGGAGACGGGGACCTACGAGCAGTACTTC
TRBD1 | once | TRBJ2-2 | TRBV5-5 | CASSVRDRESGELFF | TGTGCCAGCAGCGTCCGGGACAGGGAATCCGGGGAGCTGTTTTTT
TRBD1 | NA | TRBJ1-6 | TRBV19 | CATSTGGNSPLHF | TGTGCCACCTCGACAGGGGGAAATTCACCCCTCCACTTT
NA | NA | TRBJ1-5 | TRBV28 | CASSLEGVRPQHF | TGTGCCAGCAGTTTAGAGGGTGTGAGGCCCCAGCATTTT
NA | few | TRBJ1-5 | TRBV25-1 | CASSEGGGAGNQPQHF | TGTGCCAGCAGTGAAGGAGGGGGGGCGGGCAATCAGCCCCAGCATTTT
TRBD1 | NA | TRBJ1-2 | TRBV3-1/TRBV3-2 | CASSQDTGGYGYTF | TGTGCCAGCAGCCAAGATACAGGGGGCTATGGCTACACCTTC
NA | NA | TRBJ2-7 | TRBV6-5 | CASSLIGLSYEQYF | TGTGCCAGCAGTCTAATTGGACTTTCCTACGAGCAGTACTTC
TRBD1 | NA | TRBJ1-5 | TRBV6-5 | CASHRGWGNQPQHF | TGTGCCAGCCACAGGGGTTGGGGCAATCAGCCCCAGCATTTT
TRBD1 | NA | TRBJ1-1 | TRBV29-1 | CSGDRATEAFF | TGCAGCGGTGACAGGGCCACTGAAGCTTTCTTT
NA | NA | TRBJ1-1 | TRBV29-1 | CSVESQGPGTEAFF | TGCAGCGTTGAGTCTCAGGGGCCGGGCACTGAAGCTTTCTTT
NA | NA | TRBJ1-3 | TRBV19 | CASSIAGGNTIYF | TGTGCCAGTAGTATAGCCGGTGGAAACACCATATATTTT
TRBD1 | once | TRBJ1-3 | TRBV28 | CASLTGSGNTIYF | TGTGCCAGCTTGACAGGGAGTGGGAACACCATATATTTT
TRBD1 | NA | TRBJ2-5 | TRBV6-5 | CASSYSTGWRETQYF | TGTGCCAGCAGTTACTCGACAGGGTGGCGGGAGACCCAGTACTTC
NA | NA | TRBJ1-2 | TRBV7-9 | CASREDTSYGYTF | TGTGCCAGCAGAGAAGACACCAGCTATGGCTACACCTTC
NA | NA | TRBJ1-5 | TRBV5-5 | CASSAQGSYSNQPQHF | TGTGCCAGCAGCGCACAGGGTTCTTATAGCAATCAGCCCCAGCATTTT
TRBD1 | NA | TRBJ1-4 | TRBV6-2/TRBV6-3 | CASSYPGQGATNEKLFF | TGTGCCAGCAGTTACCCGGGACAGGGCGCCACTAATGAAAAACTGTTTTTT
TRBD1 | NA | TRBJ1-4 | TRBV6-5 | CASSRLTGVGEKLFF | TGTGCCAGCAGTCGACTTACAGGGGTCGGTGAAAAACTGTTTTTT
NA | NA | TRBJ2-2 | TRBV5-1 | CASSSVAETGELFF | TGCGCCAGCAGCTCAGTAGCGGAAACCGGGGAGCTGTTTTTT
TRBD1 | once | TRBJ2-5 | TRBV5-8 | CASSLNRGRETQYF | TGTGCCAGCAGCTTGAACAGGGGGCGGGAGACCCAGTACTTC
NA | NA | TRBJ2-1 | TRBV15 | CATSRTRYYNEQFF | TGTGCCACCAGCAGAACTAGATACTACAATGAGCAGTTCTTC
TRBD1 | NA | TRBJ2-7 | TRBV4-1 | CASSQVPGQGSGEQYF | TGCGCCAGCAGCCAAGTTCCGGGACAGGGGAGCGGCGAGCAGTACTTC
TRBD1 | NA | TRBJ1-2 | TRBV5-1 | CASSLRDSYGYTF | TGCGCCAGCAGCTTGCGGGACAGCTATGGCTACACCTTC
NA | NA | TRBJ1-4 | TRBV4-1 | CASSQVFTGATNEKLFF | TGCGCCAGCAGCCAAGTCTTTACAGGCGCAACTAATGAAAAACTGTTTTTT
NA | NA | TRBJ2-7 | TRBV28 | CASHRDQYEQYF | TGTGCCAGCCACAGGGACCAGTACGAGCAGTACTTC
NA | NA | TRBJ2-3 | TRBV7-3 | CASSQQGPRGTDTQYF | TGTGCCAGCAGCCAACAGGGCCCTAGGGGCACAGATACGCAGTATTTT
TRBD2 | NA | TRBJ2-5 | TRBV2 | CASRPRTSGRETQYF | TGTGCCAGCAGACCTCGGACTAGCGGGAGGGAGACCCAGTACTTC
NA | NA | TRBJ1-4 | TRBV29-1 | CSVESRGGEKLFF | TGCAGCGTTGAGAGCAGGGGCGGTGAAAAACTGTTTTTT
TRBD2 | NA | TRBJ2-3 | TRBV7-9 | CASSASLAGGFDTQYF | TGTGCCAGCAGCGCATCACTAGCGGGGGGCTTTGATACGCAGTATTTT
NA | NA | TRBJ2-7 | TRBV3-1/TRBV3-2 | CASSPDSYEQYF | TGTGCCAGCAGTCCAGACTCCTACGAGCAGTACTTC
NA | NA | TRBJ2-1 | TRBV11-2 | CASSLAGTREQFF | TGTGCCAGCAGCTTAGCTGGGACAAGGGAGCAGTTCTTC
TRBD1 | NA | TRBJ1-3 | TRBV11-2 | CASSFLGQASSGNTIYF | TGTGCCAGCAGCTTCCTAGGACAGGCCTCCTCTGGAAACACCATATATTTT
NA | once | TRBJ1-5 | TRBV19 | CASSPQGLSNQPQHF | TGTGCCAGTAGTCCACAGGGTCTTAGCAATCAGCCCCAGCATTTT
TRBD2 | NA | TRBJ2-1 | TRBV5-4 | CASSLMAGGLYNEQFF | TGTGCCAGCAGCTTAATGGCGGGGGGCCTCTACAATGAGCAGTTCTTC
NA | NA | TRBJ1-2 | TRBV18 | CASSQQRANYGYTF | TGTGCCAGCTCACAACAGAGAGCTAACTATGGCTACACCTTC
NA | NA | TRBJ2-1 | TRBV24-1 | CATSHSETGSYTKTYNEQFF | TGTGCCACCAGTCACTCTGAGACAGGTAGCTACACTAAAACGTACAATGAGCAGTTCTTC
NA | NA | TRBJ1-1 | TRBV6-5 | CASSYSHSMNTEAFF | TGTGCCAGCAGTTACTCGCACAGCATGAACACTGAAGCTTTCTTT
TRBD1 | once | TRBJ1-1 | TRBV11-1 | CASSFADRETEAFF | TGTGCCAGCAGCTTCGCTGACAGGGAGACTGAAGCTTTCTTT
TRBD2 | NA | TRBJ2-1 | TRBV19 | CASSEAGVVYNEQFF | TGTGCCAGTAGTGAAGCGGGAGTAGTCTACAATGAGCAGTTCTTC
NA | NA | TRBJ1-6 | TRBV5-5 | CASSPDGRDSPLHF | TGTGCCAGCAGCCCGGACGGGAGGGATTCACCCCTCCACTTT
TRBD1 | NA | TRBJ1-5 | TRBV7-9 | CASSLAQGAPGQPQHF | TGTGCCAGCAGCTTAGCTCAGGGGGCTCCGGGTCAGCCCCAGCATTTT
TRBD1 | NA | TRBJ1-2 | TRBV5-1 | CASSLATGQGRGYTF | TGCGCCAGCAGCTTGGCTACCGGACAGGGCAGAGGCTACACCTTC
TRBD1 | NA | TRBJ2-2 | TRBV19 | CASTRTGGGGELFF | TGTGCCAGTACAAGGACAGGGGGAGGCGGGGAGCTGTTTTTT